These 30 T cell receptor beta chains originate from one sample sequenced in a study of blood T cell repertoires in COVID-19 (TCRdb year 2020). Preparation of the library involved the immunoSEQ multiplex PCR assay. Held by TCRdb, this immuneACCESS table contains in-frame sequences only and omits some clones. Under half of the omission traces to an unresolved V gene where checked; the cause of the rest is unknown. The sample profile shows a few hundred thousand clones; roughly 88% of them were found once. The top ten clones comprise roughly 4.3% of the sample. Input material: PBMCs or T cells enriched from blood (not recorded which). These receptors all stem from a young woman who had recovered from COVID-19.

This clone was picked up many times. The chain links TRBV4-1 to TRBJ1-5; TRBD1 might be the D (5 bases). Deletions cut 0 bases from V and 4 bases from J, with 10 bases between. The CDR3 runs to 15 residues. CDR1 and CDR2 (germline): MGHRA, YSYEKL. DNA for the CDR3: TGCGCCAGCAGCCAAGATCTGCGGGGGAATCAGCCCCAGCATTTT. This translates into CASSQDLRGNQPQHF.

The chain uses TRBV15 and TRBJ2-5; a weak D match, TRBD2 (5 bases). This CDR3 comprises 15 residues. Between the trimmed V and J ends, which lost 2 bases and 2 bases, there was a span of 12 bases. Germline CDR1 LNHNV, CDR2 YYDKDF (reference sequence). CDR3 in amino acids: CATSRLLDLQETQYF. CDR3 in DNA: TGTGCCACCAGCAGACTGTTGGACTTACAAGAGACCCAGTACTTC.

The rearrangement links TRBV11-2 to TRBJ1-2; 10 nucleotides align to TRBD1. Germline V gene data show CDR1 as SGHAT and CDR2 as FQNNGV. This CDR3 has 16 amino acids. J lost 4 bases, V lost 4 bases, and 9 bases had no gene match. This CDR3 is CASSSLTGGSPYGYTF. DNA for the CDR3: TGTGCCAGCAGCTCGCTGACAGGGGGCTCACCCTATGGCTACACCTTC.

This rearrangement joins TRBV23-1 to TRBJ2-7; 8 bases align to TRBD1. TRBV23-1 counts as an open reading frame of uncertain function. The V segment lost 4 bases and the J segment 2 bases; nucleotides outside the gene matches: 13. The length of the CDR3 is 17 residues. CDR3 coding DNA: TGCGCCAGCAGTCGGACCCGGCCGGGACAGGCTACCTACGAGCAGTACTTC. This gives the protein CASSRTRPGQATYEQYF.

The chain is built from TRBV5-1 and TRBJ2-7; 7 nucleotides line up with TRBD1. Germline loops: CDR1 SGHRS, CDR2 YFSETQ. V gave up 0 bases and J gave up 2 bases; unmatched junction bases: 8. The CDR3 is 16 residues long. CDR3 sequence: CASSLGAPGQPYEQYF. DNA for the CDR3: TGCGCCAGCAGCTTGGGAGCCCCGGGACAGCCCTACGAGCAGTACTTC.

In this sample, this clone turned up once. The genes are TRBV7-9 and TRBJ1-4; 9 bases match TRBD1. The trim removed 1 base at V and 8 bases at J, leaving 14 bases unmatched. Germline CDR1 is SEHNR and CDR2 is FQNEAQ (reference sequence). This CDR3 contains 18 residues. The CDR3: CASSLETSNRGQREKLFF. The DNA for the CDR3 is TGTGCCAGCAGCTTAGAAACCTCAAACAGGGGGCAACGGGAAAAACTGTTTTTT. The full variable domain, completed using reference TRBV7-9 and TRBJ1-4, is DTGVSQNPRHKITKRGQNVTFRCDPISEHNRLYWYRQTLGQGPEFLTYFQNEAQLEKSRLLSDRFSAERPKGSFSTLEIQRTEQGDSAMYLCASSLETSNRGQREKLFFGSGTQLSVL.

The count of this clone is one. The chain links TRBV5-6 to TRBJ2-7, with D perhaps matching TRBD2 (5 bases). V dropped 2 bases and J dropped 4 bases, with 10 bases sitting between them. Germline V lookup: CDR1 SGHDT, CDR2 YYEEEE. This CDR3 has 13 amino acids. The CDR3 loop reads CASSFVGVYEQYF. The DNA of the CDR3 is TGTGCCAGCAGCTTTGTCGGGGTTTACGAGCAGTACTTC.

The V gene is TRBV11-2, the J gene TRBJ1-1; 7 bases are shared with TRBD1. V was pared by 4 bases and J by 0 bases, with 8 bases of the junction left unmatched. The length of the CDR3 is 16 residues. Germline CDR1 reads SGHAT; CDR2 reads FQNNGV. This chain's CDR3 is CASSWAGGSLNTEAFF. CDR3 nucleotides: TGTGCCAGCAGCTGGGCAGGGGGGTCATTGAACACTGAAGCTTTCTTT.

The V gene is TRBV7-3, the J gene TRBJ2-2, with D perhaps matching TRBD2 (5 bases). The V gene lost 3 bases and the J gene lost 4 bases, with 15 bases spanning the gap. The CDR3 consists of 16 residues. Germline lookup yields CDR1 SGHTA and CDR2 FQGTGA. CDR3 nucleotide sequence: TGTGCCAGCAGCTTGCGAGGGAGTGCTAGCACCGGGGAGCTGTTTTTT. This gives the protein CASSLRGSASTGELFF.

The chain has TRBV28 and TRBJ1-1; 10 nucleotides agree with TRBD1. Per germline, CDR1 MDHEN and CDR2 SYDVKM. This CDR3 is built from 17 residues. J lost 4 bases, V lost 6 bases, and 14 bases had no gene match. The CDR3 reads CASSLRQGAFGSTEAFF. Written as DNA, the CDR3 is TGTGCCAGCAGCCTCAGACAGGGGGCCTTCGGGAGCACTGAAGCTTTCTTT.

The rearrangement uses TRBV3-1 (or the pseudogene TRBV3-2) and TRBJ1-2, with TRBD1 matching 10 bases. With 4 bases clipped from V and 7 bases from J, the junction kept 6 bases outside the gene matches. Germline CDR1 and CDR2: LGHDT and YNNKEL (reference sequence). The CDR3 contains 14 residues. The chain's CDR3 is CASSPPGQGSGYTF. The CDR3 nucleotides read TGTGCCAGCAGCCCACCGGGACAGGGGTCTGGCTACACCTTC.

The chain combines TRBV5-4 with TRBJ2-5, with 7 positions matching TRBD1. The germline CDR1 and CDR2 sequences are SGHNT and YYREEE (reference sequence). The CDR3 is 14 residues long. V was pared by 4 bases and J by 1 base, with 4 bases of the junction left unmatched. CDR3 coding DNA: TGTGCCAGCAGCAAAACAGGGGCCCAAGAGACCCAGTACTTC. Translation: CASSKTGAQETQYF.

V is TRBV30 and J is TRBJ2-1; 8 bases align to TRBD2. Germline CDR1 is GTSNPN and CDR2 is SVGIG (reference sequence). V was clipped by 6 bases and J by 1 base; unmatched bases: 8. CDR3 size: 15 residues. CDR3 in DNA: TGTGCCTGCCGCAGCGGGAGCGGTTCCTACAATGAGCAGTTCTTC. Protein product: CACRSGSGSYNEQFF.

The chain couples TRBV11-2 to TRBJ1-2, with D uncertain. V gave up 0 bases and J gave up 4 bases, with 9 bases separating them. Germline V lookup: CDR1 SGHAT, CDR2 FQNNGV. This CDR3 has 14 amino acids. CDR3 region: CASSLENPFYGYTF. Here the CDR3 DNA reads TGTGCCAGCAGCTTAGAAAATCCATTCTATGGCTACACCTTC.

In its sample, this clone was seen once. The V call is TRBV5-4, the J call TRBJ2-4; 7 nucleotides match TRBD1. The CDR3 consists of 14 residues. Losses at the gene ends were 4 bases for V and 5 bases for J; bases not matched to a gene: 6. Germline assignment: CDR1 SGHNT and CDR2 YYREEE (reference sequence). The CDR3 here is CASSRGQDQNIQYF. CDR3 nucleotides: TGTGCCAGCAGCCGCGGACAGGATCAAAACATTCAGTACTTC.

The chain uses TRBV19 and TRBJ1-5; TRBD1 might be the D (6 bases). The CDR3 has 15 amino acids. CDR1 LNHDA and CDR2 SQIVND come from the germline V gene (reference sequence). V shed 5 bases and J shed 0 bases, with 11 bases lying between them. CDR3 coding DNA: TGTGCCAGTAGTCCCTGGGACAATAGCAATCAGCCCCAGCATTTT. Translation gives CASSPWDNSNQPQHF.

The genes are TRBV5-1 and TRBJ1-3, with 7 nucleotides matching TRBD1. Germline trimming cut 1 base from V and 0 bases from J; bases unmatched to any gene: 16. The germline CDR1 and CDR2 sequences are SGHRS and YFSETQ. The CDR3 runs 20 residues. The CDR3 protein is CASSLWNRGRTLNSGNTIYF. The CDR3 DNA reads TGCGCCAGCAGCTTGTGGAACAGGGGTCGGACCCTTAACTCTGGAAACACCATATATTTT.

In regard to this clone: Other DNA sequences from this sample encode an identical CDR3 as well. The chain joins TRBV27 to TRBJ1-2, with unresolved D. The CDR3 has 13 amino acids. V gave up 3 bases and J gave up 3 bases, with 8 bases separating them. In germline, CDR1 is MNHEY, CDR2 SMNVEV (reference sequence). CDR3 sequence: CASSLGSDYGYTF. The CDR3 coding sequence is TGTGCCAGCAGTTTGGGCAGTGACTATGGCTACACCTTC.

The count of this clone is one. This CDR3 reads CASSRRESNDGYTF. For the CDR3, the DNA is TGTGCCAGCAGCAGGAGGGAGTCAAATGATGGCTACACCTTC. This sequence joins TRBV6-5 and TRBJ1-2; D remains unclear. The CDR3 has 14 amino acids. V dropped 6 bases and J dropped 6 bases, with 17 bases sitting between them. Germline CDR1 reads MNHEY; CDR2 reads SVGAGI.

This chain connects TRBV4-2 to TRBJ2-7; D uncertain. Trimming left V 6 bases short and J 4 bases short, with 19 bases between. The CDR3 has 15 residues. Germline assignment: CDR1 LGHNA and CDR2 YNFKEQ. This chain's CDR3 is CASSLGPSGEYEQYF. The CDR3 DNA follows: TGTGCCAGCAGTCTCGGCCCCTCGGGTGAGTACGAGCAGTACTTC.

This clone has just a few counts. The chain uses TRBV30 and TRBJ2-7; D gene ambiguous. The CDR3 runs to 14 residues. Germline CDR1 is GTSNPN and CDR2 is SVGIG (reference sequence). V dropped 4 bases and J dropped 1 base, with 14 bases sitting between them. CDR3 amino acids: CAWTLPQRSYEQYF. CDR3 DNA: TGTGCCTGGACCCTCCCTCAGAGGTCCTACGAGCAGTACTTC.

V usage is TRBV10-3 and J usage is TRBJ1-4; D is undetermined. Trimming removed 6 bases from V and 8 bases from J, with 19 bases in between. This CDR3 contains 15 residues. Germline values: CDR1 ENHRY, CDR2 SYGVKD. CDR3 in DNA: TGTGCCATCAGACGAGCCCACGGGGTCGGGGAAAAACTGTTTTTT. It translates to CAIRRAHGVGEKLFF.

The rearrangement links TRBV7-2 to TRBJ2-5, with 7 positions matching TRBD1. This CDR3 contains 15 residues. The V segment lost 1 base and the J segment 5 bases; nucleotides outside the gene matches: 7. Germline CDR1 and CDR2: SGHTA and FQGNSA. The CDR3 reads CASSLDRQGGETQYF. Here the CDR3 DNA reads TGTGCCAGCAGCTTAGATAGACAGGGTGGTGAGACCCAGTACTTC. The whole variable domain, filled in from reference TRBV7-2 and TRBJ2-5, reads GAGVSQSPSNKVTEKGKDVELRCDPISGHTALYWYRQSLGQGLEFLIYFQGNSAPDKSGLPSDRFSAERTGGSVSTLTIQRTQQEDSAVYLCASSLDRQGGETQYFGPGTRLLVL.

The chain joins TRBV9 to TRBJ2-2; TRBD1 matches 8 bases. The CDR3 extends over 16 amino acids. In germline, CDR1 is SGDLS, CDR2 YYNGEE. With 0 bases clipped from V and 4 bases from J, the junction kept 5 bases outside the gene matches. The CDR3 DNA reads TGTGCCAGCAGCGTAGAGACAGGGGTTTCCACCGGGGAGCTGTTTTTT. Its protein is CASSVETGVSTGELFF.

This clone was detected only a few times. The rearrangement uses TRBV6-1 and TRBJ1-5; D is perhaps TRBD1 (5 bases). V was cut by 0 bases and J by 5 bases, with 8 bases left in between. Germline V CDR1 and CDR2: MNHNS, SASEGT. The CDR3 is 14 amino acids. For the CDR3, the DNA is TGTGCCAGCAGTGAAGCACGGGGGGATCAGCCCCAGCATTTT. Its translation is CASSEARGDQPQHF.

This chain joins TRBV27 and TRBJ2-7; tentatively, D is TRBD2 (6 bases). The CDR3 covers 13 residues. Trimming cost V 3 bases and J 5 bases, with 11 bases left between them. Germline CDR1 is MNHEY and CDR2 is SMNVEV (reference sequence). CDR3 protein: CASSLGGGNEQYF. As DNA, the CDR3 is TGTGCCAGCAGTTTGGGGGGAGGCAACGAGCAGTACTTC.

This rearrangement joins TRBV7-9 to TRBJ2-1; D may be TRBD2 (6 bases). V was cut by 4 bases and J by 1 base, with 11 bases left in between. The CDR3 is 15 residues long. Germline lookup yields CDR1 SEHNR and CDR2 FQNEAQ (reference sequence). This CDR3 is CASSSTRGSYNEQFF. The CDR3 DNA sequence: TGTGCCAGCAGCTCCACGCGGGGATCCTACAATGAGCAGTTCTTC. The variable domain in full, with the rest retrieved from reference TRBV7-9 and TRBJ2-1, is DTGVSQNPRHKITKRGQNVTFRCDPISEHNRLYWYRQTLGQGPEFLTYFQNEAQLEKSRLLSDRFSAERPKGSFSTLEIQRTEQGDSAMYLCASSSTRGSYNEQFFGPGTRLTVL.

This sequence joins TRBV7-8 and TRBJ2-2, with D possibly TRBD1 on 5 matching bases. The ends were cut back, 1 base at V and 2 bases at J, with 11 bases in the middle. Germline V gene lookup returns CDR1 SGHVS and CDR2 FQNEAQ. This CDR3 is 16 amino acids long. The CDR3 reads CASSLGRELNTGELFF. CDR3 in DNA: TGTGCCAGCAGCTTAGGCAGGGAACTAAACACCGGGGAGCTGTTTTTT.

DNA of the CDR3: TGTGCCAGCAGTCCACCCCTGGCAAATGAGCAGTTCTTC. The encoded protein is CASSPPLANEQFF. The J gene is TRBJ2-1, the V gene TRBV12-3 or TRBV12-4; D gene uncertain. The ends were cut back, 5 bases at V and 7 bases at J, with 12 bases in the middle. The CDR3 contains 13 residues.

The count of this clone is one. The V call is TRBV5-6, the J call TRBJ2-3; TRBD2 matches 7 bases. CDR1 and CDR2 (germline): SGHDT, YYEEEE. With V trimmed by 1 base and J by 4 bases, 3 bases remained unmatched. This CDR3 contains 14 residues. The CDR3 is CASSLPSGADTQYF. CDR3 DNA: TGTGCCAGCAGCTTGCCTAGCGGCGCAGATACGCAGTATTTT.